These T cell receptor beta chains were read from a single sample in a study of Ad26.COV2.S vaccination and SARS-CoV-2 variants. Data came from immunoSEQ multiplex PCR; TCRdb stores just in-frame clones and leaves some out. Altogether 410,000 or so clones are present, around 90% being singletons, with the ten largest covering approximately 12%. This specimen consisted of peripheral blood, obtained in a trial of Ad26.COV2.S vaccine versus placebo. These receptors all come from a person between 18 and 60 years old who received the Ad26.COV2.S COVID-19 vaccine or a placebo. Both conserved end residues are part of each CDR3. Fields, in order: CDR3 protein, CDR3 DNA, V gene, J gene, D gene, clone size. The D gene is left open where the match is weak. Rows give clone size only sometimes, using once, few, many, or a class for an expanded clone.

CDR3aa: CASSPQTGDGYGYTF
CDR3nt: TGTGCCAGCTCACCACAGACAGGGGACGGCTATGGCTACACCTTC
v_gene: TRBV18
j_gene: TRBJ1-2
d_gene: TRBD1
abundance: .

CDR3aa: CASSHPEETQYF
CDR3nt: TGTGCCAGCAGTCACCCCGAAGAGACCCAGTACTTC
v_gene: TRBV12-3/TRBV12-4
j_gene: TRBJ2-5
d_gene: .
abundance: once

CDR3aa: CASRGGQGFNTGELFF
CDR3nt: TGTGCCAGCAGGGGGGGACAGGGGTTTAACACCGGGGAGCTGTTTTTT
v_gene: TRBV27
j_gene: TRBJ2-2
d_gene: TRBD1
abundance: .

CDR3aa: CATRAGGEGTDTQYF
CDR3nt: TGTGCCACCAGGGCAGGGGGGGAAGGCACAGATACGCAGTATTTT
v_gene: TRBV24-1
j_gene: TRBJ2-3
d_gene: .
abundance: .

CDR3aa: CASNSGQAYEQYF
CDR3nt: TGTGCCAGTAATTCGGGACAGGCCTACGAGCAGTACTTC
v_gene: TRBV19
j_gene: TRBJ2-7
d_gene: TRBD1
abundance: .

CDR3aa: CASSLDRASYNEQFF
CDR3nt: TGTGCCAGCAGCTTGGACAGGGCCTCCTACAATGAGCAGTTCTTC
v_gene: TRBV5-4
j_gene: TRBJ2-1
d_gene: .
abundance: .

CDR3aa: CASKLSAGWNEKLFF
CDR3nt: TGTGCCAGCAAGCTATCGGCGGGGTGGAATGAAAAACTGTTTTTT
v_gene: TRBV6-5
j_gene: TRBJ1-4
d_gene: .
abundance: .

CDR3aa: CASSKAGRGNTEAFF
CDR3nt: TGTGCCAGCAGCAAAGCTGGGAGGGGGAACACTGAAGCTTTCTTT
v_gene: TRBV21-1
j_gene: TRBJ1-1
d_gene: .
abundance: .

CDR3aa: CATSRDLREGNQPQHF
CDR3nt: TGTGCCACCAGCAGAGATTTGAGGGAGGGCAATCAGCCCCAGCATTTT
v_gene: TRBV15
j_gene: TRBJ1-5
d_gene: .
abundance: .

CDR3aa: CASSDHRGSYNEQFF
CDR3nt: TGTGCCAGCAGCGACCACAGGGGTTCCTACAATGAGCAGTTCTTC
v_gene: TRBV11-1
j_gene: TRBJ2-1
d_gene: TRBD1
abundance: .

CDR3aa: CASRRQLENSPLHF
CDR3nt: TGTGCCAGTAGGAGACAGCTCGAAAATTCACCCCTCCACTTT
v_gene: TRBV19
j_gene: TRBJ1-6
d_gene: .
abundance: .

CDR3aa: CASSQDASGIYEQYF
CDR3nt: TGCGCCAGCAGCCAAGACGCTAGCGGGATCTACGAGCAGTACTTC
v_gene: TRBV4-3
j_gene: TRBJ2-7
d_gene: TRBD2
abundance: .

CDR3aa: CAISDREETQYF
CDR3nt: TGTGCCATCAGTGACAGGGAAGAGACCCAGTACTTC
v_gene: TRBV10-3
j_gene: TRBJ2-5
d_gene: .
abundance: .

CDR3aa: CASSPRRVLSRGADTQYF
CDR3nt: TGTGCCAGCAGCCCCAGGAGAGTGTTGTCGCGGGGGGCAGATACGCAGTATTTT
v_gene: TRBV13
j_gene: TRBJ2-3
d_gene: TRBD2
abundance: .

CDR3aa: CASSQPTDTRDTEAFF
CDR3nt: TGTGCCAGCAGCCAACCCACGGACACCCGGGACACTGAAGCTTTCTTT
v_gene: TRBV3-1/TRBV3-2
j_gene: TRBJ1-1
d_gene: .
abundance: once

CDR3aa: CASSSGPVDTQYF
CDR3nt: TGTGCCAGCAGCTCCGGTCCGGTAGATACGCAGTATTTT
v_gene: TRBV27
j_gene: TRBJ2-3
d_gene: .
abundance: once

CDR3aa: CASSQASGRVYEQYF
CDR3nt: TGCGCCAGCAGCCAGGCTAGCGGGAGGGTATACGAGCAGTACTTC
v_gene: TRBV4-1
j_gene: TRBJ2-7
d_gene: TRBD2
abundance: .

CDR3aa: CASGGGAFSGANVLTF
CDR3nt: TGTGCCAGCGGAGGCGGGGCCTTCTCTGGGGCCAACGTCCTGACTTTC
v_gene: TRBV7-9
j_gene: TRBJ2-6
d_gene: .
abundance: .

CDR3aa: CASSELARVGYEQYF
CDR3nt: TGTGCCAGCAGTGAGTTGGCCAGGGTGGGGTACGAGCAGTACTTC
v_gene: TRBV2
j_gene: TRBJ2-7
d_gene: .
abundance: .

CDR3aa: CASSLTGTGELFF
CDR3nt: TGTGCCAGTAGTCTTACAGGGACCGGGGAGCTGTTTTTT
v_gene: TRBV19
j_gene: TRBJ2-2
d_gene: .
abundance: few

CDR3aa: CASTVQATNEKLFF
CDR3nt: TGTGCCAGTACTGTGCAAGCAACTAATGAAAAACTGTTTTTT
v_gene: TRBV19
j_gene: TRBJ1-4
d_gene: .
abundance: .

CDR3aa: CASAGTGVEWNEKLFF
CDR3nt: TGTGCCAGCGCCGGGACAGGGGTGGAATGGAATGAAAAACTGTTTTTT
v_gene: TRBV2
j_gene: TRBJ1-4
d_gene: TRBD1
abundance: many